The entry that follows covers one T cell receptor (beta chain) sequence. The antigen remains unidentified. This specimen comes from a study of T cells in Graves' hyperthyroidism and ophthalmopathy. Study-level background: Upon initial diagnosis and before any treatment, peripheral blood was collected. Whole-study results and caveats: The blood repertoire included most of the expanded thyroid clonotypes above 0.001.

Lactation, pregnancy, other autoimmune disease or uncontrolled infection led to exclusion of patients. Germline V CDR1 and CDR2: LNHNV, YYDKDF (reference sequence). The V gene end was trimmed by 2 bases and the J gene end by 8 bases; junction bases not matched to a gene: 2. This CDR3 is built from 12 residues. There were TCR beta CDR3 regions amplified from RNA transcripts. The study used the HTBI primer set for a first-round RT-PCR of the TCR CDR3. TCRdb re-called the multiplex PCR reads through MiXCR, storing one row per CDR3 protein. The table records hundreds of thousands of distinct CDR3 sequences, 15% to 18% of them present only once.

The chain links TRBV15 to TRBJ1-1; the match to TRBD1 covers 7 bases. The receptor comes from a woman between 18 and 29 years old with Graves' hyperthyroidism. The specimen was blood. In DNA, the CDR3 is TGTGCCACCAGCAGACCGGGACAGGAAGCTTTCTTT. Translating gives CATSRPGQEAFF.